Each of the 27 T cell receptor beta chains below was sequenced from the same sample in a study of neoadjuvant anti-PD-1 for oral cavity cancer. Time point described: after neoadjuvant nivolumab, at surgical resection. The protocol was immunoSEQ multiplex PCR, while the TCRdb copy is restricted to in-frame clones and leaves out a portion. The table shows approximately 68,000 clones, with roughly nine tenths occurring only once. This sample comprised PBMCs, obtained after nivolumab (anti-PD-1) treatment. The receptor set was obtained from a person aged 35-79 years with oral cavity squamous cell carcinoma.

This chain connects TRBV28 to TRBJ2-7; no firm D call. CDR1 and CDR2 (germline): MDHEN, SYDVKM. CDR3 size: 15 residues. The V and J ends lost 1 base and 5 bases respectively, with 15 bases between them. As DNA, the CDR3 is TGTGCCAGCAGTTTATCGCTGGGGTCTTTTAACGAGCAGTACTTC. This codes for CASSLSLGSFNEQYF.

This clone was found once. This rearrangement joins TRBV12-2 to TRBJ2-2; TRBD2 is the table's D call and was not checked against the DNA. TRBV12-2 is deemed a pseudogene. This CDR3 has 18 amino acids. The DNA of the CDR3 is TGTGCAAGTCGCTTAGGGAGAAGGTGTCGGAGGAACACCGGGGAGCTGTTTTTT. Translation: CASRLGRRCRRNTGELFF.

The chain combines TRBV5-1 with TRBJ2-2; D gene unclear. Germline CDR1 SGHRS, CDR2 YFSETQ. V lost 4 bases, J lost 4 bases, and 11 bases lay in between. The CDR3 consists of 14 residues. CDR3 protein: CASSDARGTGELFF. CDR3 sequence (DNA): TGCGCCAGCAGCGACGCCCGTGGCACCGGGGAGCTGTTTTTT.

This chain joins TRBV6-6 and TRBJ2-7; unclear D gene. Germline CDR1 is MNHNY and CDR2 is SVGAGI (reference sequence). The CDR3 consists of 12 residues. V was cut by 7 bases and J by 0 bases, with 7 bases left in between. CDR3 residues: CASTTHSYEQYF. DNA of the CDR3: TGTGCCAGCACGACCCACTCCTACGAGCAGTACTTC.

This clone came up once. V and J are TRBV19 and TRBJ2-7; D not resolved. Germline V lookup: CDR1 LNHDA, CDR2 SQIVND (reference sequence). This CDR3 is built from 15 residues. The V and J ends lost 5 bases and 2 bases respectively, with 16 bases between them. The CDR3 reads CASSPDQSPPYEQYF. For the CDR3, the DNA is TGTGCCAGTAGTCCGGACCAATCTCCCCCCTACGAGCAGTACTTC.

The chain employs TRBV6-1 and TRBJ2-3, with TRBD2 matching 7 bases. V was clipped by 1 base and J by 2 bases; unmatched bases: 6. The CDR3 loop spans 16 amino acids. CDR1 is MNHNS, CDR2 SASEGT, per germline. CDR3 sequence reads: CASSEVGGGYTDTQYF. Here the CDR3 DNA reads TGTGCCAGCAGTGAAGTTGGGGGAGGGTACACAGATACGCAGTATTTT.

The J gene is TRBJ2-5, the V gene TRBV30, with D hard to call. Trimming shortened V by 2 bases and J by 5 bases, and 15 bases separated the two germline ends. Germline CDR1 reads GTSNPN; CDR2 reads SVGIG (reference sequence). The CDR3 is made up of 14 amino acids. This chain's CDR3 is CAWSPLGPTETQYF. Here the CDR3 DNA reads TGTGCCTGGAGTCCCCTAGGGCCGACGGAGACCCAGTACTTC.

In DNA, the CDR3 is TGTGCCAGCAGCCCTCTCCAGAGAGCAAGAGCAGATACGCAGTATTTT. Protein sequence: CASSPLQRARADTQYF. This chain joins TRBV14 and TRBJ2-3; unclear D gene. The CDR3 is 16 amino acids. Germline V CDR1 and CDR2: SGHDN, FVKESK. The germline V and J ends were trimmed by 4 bases and 4 bases, with 18 bases remaining between them.

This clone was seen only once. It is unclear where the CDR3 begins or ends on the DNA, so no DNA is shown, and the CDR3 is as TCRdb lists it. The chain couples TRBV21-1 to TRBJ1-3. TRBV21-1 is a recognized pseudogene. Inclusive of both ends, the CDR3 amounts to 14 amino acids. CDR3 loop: CASSNVGTGNTIYF.

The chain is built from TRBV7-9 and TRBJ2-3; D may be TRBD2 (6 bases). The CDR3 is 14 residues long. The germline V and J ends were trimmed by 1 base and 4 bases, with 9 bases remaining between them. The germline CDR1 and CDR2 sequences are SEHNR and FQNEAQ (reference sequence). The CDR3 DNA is TGTGCCAGCAGCTTAGGGGACTCGGCAGATACGCAGTATTTT. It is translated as CASSLGDSADTQYF. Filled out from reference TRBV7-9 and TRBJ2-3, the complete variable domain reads DTGVSQNPRHKITKRGQNVTFRCDPISEHNRLYWYRQTLGQGPEFLTYFQNEAQLEKSRLLSDRFSAERPKGSFSTLEIQRTEQGDSAMYLCASSLGDSADTQYFGPGTRLTVL.

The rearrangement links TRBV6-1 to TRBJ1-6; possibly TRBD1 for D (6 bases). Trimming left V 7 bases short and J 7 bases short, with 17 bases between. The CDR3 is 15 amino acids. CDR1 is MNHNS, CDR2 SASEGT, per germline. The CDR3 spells CASNDQQGVNSPLHF. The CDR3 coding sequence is TGTGCCAGCAATGACCAACAGGGAGTGAATTCACCCCTCCACTTT.

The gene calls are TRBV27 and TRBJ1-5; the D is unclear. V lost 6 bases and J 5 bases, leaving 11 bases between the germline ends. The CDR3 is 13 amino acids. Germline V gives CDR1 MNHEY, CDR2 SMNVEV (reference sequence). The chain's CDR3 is CASSPAPHQPQHF. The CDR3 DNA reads TGTGCCAGCAGCCCGGCCCCGCATCAGCCCCAGCATTTT.

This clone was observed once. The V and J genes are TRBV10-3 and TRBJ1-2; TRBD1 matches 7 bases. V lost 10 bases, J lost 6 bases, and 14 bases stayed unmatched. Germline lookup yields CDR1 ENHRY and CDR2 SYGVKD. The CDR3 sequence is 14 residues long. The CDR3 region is CATTTETGWDGYTF. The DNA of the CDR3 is TGTGCCACCACGACTGAGACAGGGTGGGATGGCTACACCTTC.

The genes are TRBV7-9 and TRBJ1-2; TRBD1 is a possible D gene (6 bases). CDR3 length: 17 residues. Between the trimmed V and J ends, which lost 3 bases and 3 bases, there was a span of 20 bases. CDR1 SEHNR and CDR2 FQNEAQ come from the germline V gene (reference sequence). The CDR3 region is CASSFPEQGGGDYGYTF. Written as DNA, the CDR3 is TGTGCCAGCAGCTTTCCGGAACAGGGAGGAGGTGACTATGGCTACACCTTC.

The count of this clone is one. In DNA, the CDR3 is TGCAGTGCCGGAGTAGGGAATGGCTACACCTTC. Its protein product is CSAGVGNGYTF. The chain carries TRBV20-1 and TRBJ1-2, with D hard to call. CDR3 length: 11 residues. CDR1 is DFQATT and CDR2 is SNEGSKA in the germline V gene (reference sequence). V gave up 6 bases and J gave up 6 bases, with 11 bases separating them.

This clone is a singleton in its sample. This CDR3 reads CASSLRTSSSYEQYF. The CDR3 DNA sequence: TGTGCCAGCAGTTTAAGGACCTCGAGCTCCTACGAGCAGTACTTC. The chain uses TRBV6-1 and TRBJ2-7; D uncertain. Trimming took 5 bases from V and 0 from J, leaving 14 bases between them. Germline assignment: CDR1 MNHNS and CDR2 SASEGT. There are 15 residues in the CDR3.

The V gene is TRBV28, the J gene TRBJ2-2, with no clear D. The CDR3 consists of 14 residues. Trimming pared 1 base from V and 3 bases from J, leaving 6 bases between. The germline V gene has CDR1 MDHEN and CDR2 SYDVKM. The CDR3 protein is CASSLLEHTGELFF. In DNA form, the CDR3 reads TGTGCCAGCAGTTTATTGGAGCACACCGGGGAGCTGTTTTTT.

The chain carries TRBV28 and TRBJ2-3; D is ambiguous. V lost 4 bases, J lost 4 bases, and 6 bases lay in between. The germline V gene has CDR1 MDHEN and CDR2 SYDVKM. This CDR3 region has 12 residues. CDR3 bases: TGTGCCAGCAGTTCCCAATCAGATACGCAGTATTTT. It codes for CASSSQSDTQYF. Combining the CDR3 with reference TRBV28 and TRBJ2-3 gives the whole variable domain DVKVTQSSRYLVKRTGEKVFLECVQDMDHENMFWYRQDPGLGLRLIYFSYDVKMKEKGDIPEGYSVSREKKERFSLILESASTNQTSMYLCASSSQSDTQYFGPGTRLTVL.

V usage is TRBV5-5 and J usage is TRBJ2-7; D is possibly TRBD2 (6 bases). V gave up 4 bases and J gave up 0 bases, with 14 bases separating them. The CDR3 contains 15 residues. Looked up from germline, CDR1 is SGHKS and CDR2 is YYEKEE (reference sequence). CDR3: CASSAGGAASYEQYF. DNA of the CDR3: TGTGCCAGCAGCGCCGGAGGGGCAGCCTCCTACGAGCAGTACTTC.

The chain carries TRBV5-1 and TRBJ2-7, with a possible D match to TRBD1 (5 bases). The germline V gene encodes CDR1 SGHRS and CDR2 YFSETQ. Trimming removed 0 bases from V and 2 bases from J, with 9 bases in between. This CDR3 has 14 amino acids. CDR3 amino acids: CASSLAEGAYEQYF. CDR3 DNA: TGCGCCAGCAGCTTGGCCGAAGGGGCCTACGAGCAGTACTTC.

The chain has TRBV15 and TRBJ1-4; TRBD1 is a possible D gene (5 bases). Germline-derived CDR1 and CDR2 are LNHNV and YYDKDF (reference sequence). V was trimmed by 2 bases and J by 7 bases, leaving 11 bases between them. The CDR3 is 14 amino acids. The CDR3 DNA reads TGTGCCACCAGCAGATCAGGGTTAAGTGAAAAACTGTTTTTT. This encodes CATSRSGLSEKLFF.

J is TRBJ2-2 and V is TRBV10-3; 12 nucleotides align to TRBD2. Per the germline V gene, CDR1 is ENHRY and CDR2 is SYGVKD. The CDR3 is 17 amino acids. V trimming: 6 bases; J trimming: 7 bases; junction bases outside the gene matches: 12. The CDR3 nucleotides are TGTGCCATCAGCGAGGCGACTAGCGGGAGAAGTGGCGGGGAGCTGTTTTTT. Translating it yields CAISEATSGRSGGELFF.

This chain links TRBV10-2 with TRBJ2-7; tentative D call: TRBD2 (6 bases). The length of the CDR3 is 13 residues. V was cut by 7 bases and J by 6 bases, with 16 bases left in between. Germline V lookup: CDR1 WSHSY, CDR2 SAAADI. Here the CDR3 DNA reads TGCGCCAGCACGGAGGGAGGTCCGGGCGAGCAGTACTTC. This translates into CASTEGGPGEQYF.

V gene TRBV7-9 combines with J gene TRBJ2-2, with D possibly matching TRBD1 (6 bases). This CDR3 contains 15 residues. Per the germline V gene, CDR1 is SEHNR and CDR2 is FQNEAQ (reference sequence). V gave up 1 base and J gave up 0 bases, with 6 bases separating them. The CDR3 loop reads CASSLGTANTGELFF. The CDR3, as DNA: TGTGCCAGCAGCTTAGGGACAGCGAACACCGGGGAGCTGTTTTTT.

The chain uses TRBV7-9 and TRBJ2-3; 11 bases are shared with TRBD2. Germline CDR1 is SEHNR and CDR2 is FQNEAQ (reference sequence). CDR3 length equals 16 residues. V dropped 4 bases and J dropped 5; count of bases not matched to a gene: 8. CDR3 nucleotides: TGTGCCAGCAGCTCCCTTAGCGGGGGGGCCGGAGATACGCAGTATTTT. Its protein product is CASSSLSGGAGDTQYF.

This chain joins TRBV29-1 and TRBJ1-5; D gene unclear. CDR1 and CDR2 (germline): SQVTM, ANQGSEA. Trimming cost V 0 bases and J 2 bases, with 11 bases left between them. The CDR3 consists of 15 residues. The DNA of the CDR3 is TGCAGCGTTGAAGAGGGAGGTACCGGCAATCAGCCCCAGCATTTT. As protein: CSVEEGGTGNQPQHF.

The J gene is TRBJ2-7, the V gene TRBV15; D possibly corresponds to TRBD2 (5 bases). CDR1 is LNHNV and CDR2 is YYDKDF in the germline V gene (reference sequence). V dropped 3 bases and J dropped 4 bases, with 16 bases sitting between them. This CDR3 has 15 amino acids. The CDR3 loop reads CATSREAAPGYEQYF. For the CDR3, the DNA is TGTGCCACCAGCAGGGAGGCCGCTCCGGGTTACGAGCAGTACTTC.